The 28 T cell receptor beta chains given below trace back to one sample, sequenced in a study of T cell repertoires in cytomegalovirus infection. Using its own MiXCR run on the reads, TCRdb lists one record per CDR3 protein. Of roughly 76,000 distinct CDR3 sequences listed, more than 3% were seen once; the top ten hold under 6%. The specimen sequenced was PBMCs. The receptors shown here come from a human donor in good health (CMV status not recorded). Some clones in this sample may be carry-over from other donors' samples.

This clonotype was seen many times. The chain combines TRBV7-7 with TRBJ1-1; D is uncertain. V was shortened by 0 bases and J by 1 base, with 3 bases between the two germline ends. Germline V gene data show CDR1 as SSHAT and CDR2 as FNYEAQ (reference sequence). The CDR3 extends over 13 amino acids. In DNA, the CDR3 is TGTGCCAGCAGCTTAGCAGAGAACACTGAAGCTTTCTTT. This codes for CASSLAENTEAFF.

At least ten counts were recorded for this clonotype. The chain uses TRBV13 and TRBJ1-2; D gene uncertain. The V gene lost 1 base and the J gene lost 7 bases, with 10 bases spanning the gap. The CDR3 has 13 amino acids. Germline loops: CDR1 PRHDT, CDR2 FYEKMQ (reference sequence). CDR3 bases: TGTGCCAGCAGCTTAGTCGACCCGAGTGGCTACACCTTC. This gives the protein CASSLVDPSGYTF.

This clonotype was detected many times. The DNA of the CDR3 is TGTGCCAGTAGTACCACTAGCGGGGGGGCCAATACGCAGTATTTT. This encodes CASSTTSGGANTQYF. This chain links TRBV19 with TRBJ2-3; TRBD2 matches 13 bases. Germline trimming cut 4 bases from V and 7 bases from J; bases unmatched to any gene: 5. CDR3 length: 15 residues. Per the germline V gene, CDR1 is LNHDA and CDR2 is SQIVND (reference sequence).

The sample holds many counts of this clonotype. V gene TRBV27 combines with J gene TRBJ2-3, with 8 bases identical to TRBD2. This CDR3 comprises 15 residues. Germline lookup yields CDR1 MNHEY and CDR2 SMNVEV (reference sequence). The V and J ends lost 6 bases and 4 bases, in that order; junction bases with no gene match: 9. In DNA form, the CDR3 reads TGTGCCAGCAGAACGGGGGGGCTGGCATCAGATACGCAGTATTTT. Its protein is CASRTGGLASDTQYF.

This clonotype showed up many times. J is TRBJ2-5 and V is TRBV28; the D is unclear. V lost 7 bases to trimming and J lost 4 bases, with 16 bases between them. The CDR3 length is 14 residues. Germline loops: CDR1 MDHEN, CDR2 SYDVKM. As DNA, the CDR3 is TGTGCCAGCAACCTTATAGGGAACTTAGAGACCCAGTACTTC. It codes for CASNLIGNLETQYF.

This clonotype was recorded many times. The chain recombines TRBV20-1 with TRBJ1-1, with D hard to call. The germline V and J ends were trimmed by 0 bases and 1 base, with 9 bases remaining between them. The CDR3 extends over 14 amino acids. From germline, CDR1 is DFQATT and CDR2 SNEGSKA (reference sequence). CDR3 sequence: CSAREWQPNTEAFF. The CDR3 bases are TGCAGTGCTAGAGAGTGGCAGCCGAACACTGAAGCTTTCTTT.

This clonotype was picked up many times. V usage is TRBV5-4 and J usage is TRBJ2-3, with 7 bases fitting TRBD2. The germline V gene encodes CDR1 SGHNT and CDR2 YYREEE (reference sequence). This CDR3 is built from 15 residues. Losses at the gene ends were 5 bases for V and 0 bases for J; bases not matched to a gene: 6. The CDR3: CASRNLAVSTDTQYF. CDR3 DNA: TGTGCCAGCAGAAATCTAGCGGTGAGCACAGATACGCAGTATTTT. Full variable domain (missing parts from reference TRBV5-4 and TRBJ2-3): ETGVTQSPTHLIKTRGQQVTLRCSSQSGHNTVSWYQQALGQGPQFIFQYYREEENGRGNFPPRFSGLQFPNYSSELNVNALELDDSALYLCASRNLAVSTDTQYFGPGTRLTVL.

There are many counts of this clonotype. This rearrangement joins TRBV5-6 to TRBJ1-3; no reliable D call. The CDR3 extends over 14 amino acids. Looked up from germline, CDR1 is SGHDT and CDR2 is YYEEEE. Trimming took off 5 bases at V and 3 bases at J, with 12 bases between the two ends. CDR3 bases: TGTGCCAGCAGTTGGGCGCGAGTTGGAAACACCATATATTTT. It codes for CASSWARVGNTIYF.

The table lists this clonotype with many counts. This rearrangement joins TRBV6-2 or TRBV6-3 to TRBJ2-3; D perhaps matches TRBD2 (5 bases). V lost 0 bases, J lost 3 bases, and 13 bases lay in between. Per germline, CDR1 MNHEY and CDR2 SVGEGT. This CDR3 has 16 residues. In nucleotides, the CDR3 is TGTGCCAGCAGTTACTCATCACGGGGTGGAACAGATACGCAGTATTTT. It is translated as CASSYSSRGGTDTQYF.

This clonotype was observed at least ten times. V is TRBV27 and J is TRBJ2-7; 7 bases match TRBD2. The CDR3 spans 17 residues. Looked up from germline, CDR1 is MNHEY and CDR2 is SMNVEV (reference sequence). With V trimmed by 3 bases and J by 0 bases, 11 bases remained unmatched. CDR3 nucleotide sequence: TGTGCCAGCAGTTTCTCGGCGGGGGAGACACTCTCCTACGAGCAGTACTTC. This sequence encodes CASSFSAGETLSYEQYF.

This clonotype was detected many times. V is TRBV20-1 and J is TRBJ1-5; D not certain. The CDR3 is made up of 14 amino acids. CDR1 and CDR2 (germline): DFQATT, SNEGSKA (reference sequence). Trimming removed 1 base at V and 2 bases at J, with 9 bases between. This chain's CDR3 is CSARVMIGNQPQHF. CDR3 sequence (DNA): TGCAGTGCTAGAGTCATGATTGGCAATCAGCCCCAGCATTTT.

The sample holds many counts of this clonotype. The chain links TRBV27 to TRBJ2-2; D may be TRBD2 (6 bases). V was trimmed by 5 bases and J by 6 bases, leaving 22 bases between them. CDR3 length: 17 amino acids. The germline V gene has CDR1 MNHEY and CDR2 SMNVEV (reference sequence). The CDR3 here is CASSPLWGESGAGELFF. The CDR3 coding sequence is TGTGCCAGCAGTCCTCTTTGGGGGGAATCGGGGGCCGGGGAGCTGTTTTTT.

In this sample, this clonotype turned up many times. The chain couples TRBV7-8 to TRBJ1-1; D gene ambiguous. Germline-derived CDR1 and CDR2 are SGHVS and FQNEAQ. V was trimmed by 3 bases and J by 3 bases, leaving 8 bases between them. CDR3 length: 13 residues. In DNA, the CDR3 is TGTGCCAGCAGCTTGCAGGAACACACTGAAGCTTTCTTT. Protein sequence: CASSLQEHTEAFF.

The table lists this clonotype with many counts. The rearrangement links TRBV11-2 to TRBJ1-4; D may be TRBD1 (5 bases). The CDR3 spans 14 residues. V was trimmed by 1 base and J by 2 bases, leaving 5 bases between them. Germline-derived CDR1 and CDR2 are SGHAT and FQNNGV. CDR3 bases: TGTGCCAGCAGCTTAGGACAGACTAATGAAAAACTGTTTTTT. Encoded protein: CASSLGQTNEKLFF.

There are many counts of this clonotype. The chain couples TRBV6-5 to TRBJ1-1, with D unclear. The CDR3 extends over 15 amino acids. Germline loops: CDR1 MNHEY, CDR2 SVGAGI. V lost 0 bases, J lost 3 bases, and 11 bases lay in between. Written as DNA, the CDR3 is TGTGCCAGCAGTTACTCACCCGAGGCGGACACTGAAGCTTTCTTT. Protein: CASSYSPEADTEAFF.

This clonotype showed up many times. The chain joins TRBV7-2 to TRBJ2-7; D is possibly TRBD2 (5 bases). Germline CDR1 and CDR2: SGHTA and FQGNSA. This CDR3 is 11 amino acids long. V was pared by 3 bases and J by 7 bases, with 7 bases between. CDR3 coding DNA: TGTGCCAGCAGCTTTAGCGTGGAGCAGTACTTC. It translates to CASSFSVEQYF.

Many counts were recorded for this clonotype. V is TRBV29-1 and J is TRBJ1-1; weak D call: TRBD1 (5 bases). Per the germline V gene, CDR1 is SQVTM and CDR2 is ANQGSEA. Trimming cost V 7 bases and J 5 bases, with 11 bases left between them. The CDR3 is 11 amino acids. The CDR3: CSGGSWTEAFF. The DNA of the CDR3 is TGCAGCGGGGGGAGTTGGACTGAAGCTTTCTTT.

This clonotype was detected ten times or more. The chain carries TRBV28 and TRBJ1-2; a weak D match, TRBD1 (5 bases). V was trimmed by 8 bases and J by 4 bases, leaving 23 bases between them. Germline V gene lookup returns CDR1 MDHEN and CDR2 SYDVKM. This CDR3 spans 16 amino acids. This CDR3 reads CASLLGGGEEGYGYTF. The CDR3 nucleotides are TGTGCCAGCCTTTTGGGCGGGGGGGAAGAGGGCTATGGCTACACCTTC.

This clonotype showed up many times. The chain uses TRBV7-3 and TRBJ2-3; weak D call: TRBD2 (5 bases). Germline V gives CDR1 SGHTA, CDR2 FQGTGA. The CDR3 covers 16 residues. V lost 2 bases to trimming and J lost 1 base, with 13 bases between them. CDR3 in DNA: TGTGCCAGCAGCTTATCTCGGGGTTTGGGCACAGATACGCAGTATTTT. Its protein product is CASSLSRGLGTDTQYF. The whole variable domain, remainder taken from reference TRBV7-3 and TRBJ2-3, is GAGVSQTPSNKVTEKGKYVELRCDPISGHTALYWYRQSLGQGPEFLIYFQGTGAADDSGLPNDRFFAVRPEGSVSTLKIQRTERGDSAVYLCASSLSRGLGTDTQYFGPGTRLTVL.

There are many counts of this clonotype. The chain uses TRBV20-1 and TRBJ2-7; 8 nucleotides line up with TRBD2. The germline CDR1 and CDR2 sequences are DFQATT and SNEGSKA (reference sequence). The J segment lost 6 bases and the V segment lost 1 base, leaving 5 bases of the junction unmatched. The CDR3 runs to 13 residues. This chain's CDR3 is CSARVSGVSEQYF. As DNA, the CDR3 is TGCAGTGCTAGAGTTAGCGGGGTCTCCGAGCAGTACTTC.

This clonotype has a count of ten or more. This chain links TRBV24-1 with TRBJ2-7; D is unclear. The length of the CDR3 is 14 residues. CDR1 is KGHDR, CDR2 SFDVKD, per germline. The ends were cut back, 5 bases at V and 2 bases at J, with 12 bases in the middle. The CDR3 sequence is CATSGFSTPYEQYF. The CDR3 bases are TGTGCCACCAGTGGGTTCAGTACCCCCTACGAGCAGTACTTC.

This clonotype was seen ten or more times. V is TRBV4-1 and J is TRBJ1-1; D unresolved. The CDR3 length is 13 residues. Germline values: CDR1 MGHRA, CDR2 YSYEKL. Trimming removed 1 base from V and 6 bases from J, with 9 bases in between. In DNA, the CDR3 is TGCGCCAGCAGCCAAGTTGGTTACCCTGAAGCTTTCTTT. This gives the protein CASSQVGYPEAFF.

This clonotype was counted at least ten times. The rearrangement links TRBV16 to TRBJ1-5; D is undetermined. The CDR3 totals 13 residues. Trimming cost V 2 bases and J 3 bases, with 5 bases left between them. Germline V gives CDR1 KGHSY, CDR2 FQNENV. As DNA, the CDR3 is TGTGCCAGCAGCCAAATGTCCAATCAGCCCCAGCATTTT. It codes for CASSQMSNQPQHF.

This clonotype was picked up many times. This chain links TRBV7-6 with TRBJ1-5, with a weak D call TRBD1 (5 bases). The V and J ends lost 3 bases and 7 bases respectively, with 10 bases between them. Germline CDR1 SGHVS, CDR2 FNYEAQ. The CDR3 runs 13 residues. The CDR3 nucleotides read TGTGCCAGCAGCTTTGCGGGGGACCAGCCCCAGCATTTT. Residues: CASSFAGDQPQHF.

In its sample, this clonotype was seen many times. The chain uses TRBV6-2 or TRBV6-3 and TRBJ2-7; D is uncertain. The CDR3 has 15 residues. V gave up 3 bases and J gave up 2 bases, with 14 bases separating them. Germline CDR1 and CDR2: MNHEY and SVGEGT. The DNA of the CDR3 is TGTGCCAGCAGTTATAGGGCAGCTCAAACCTACGAGCAGTACTTC. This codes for CASSYRAAQTYEQYF.

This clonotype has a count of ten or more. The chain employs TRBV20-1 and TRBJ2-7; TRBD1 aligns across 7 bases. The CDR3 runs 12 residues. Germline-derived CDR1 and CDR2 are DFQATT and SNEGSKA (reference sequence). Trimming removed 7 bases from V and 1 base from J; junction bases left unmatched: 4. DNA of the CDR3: TGCAGTGTTCCGACAGGGTCCTACGAGCAGTACTTC. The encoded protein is CSVPTGSYEQYF.

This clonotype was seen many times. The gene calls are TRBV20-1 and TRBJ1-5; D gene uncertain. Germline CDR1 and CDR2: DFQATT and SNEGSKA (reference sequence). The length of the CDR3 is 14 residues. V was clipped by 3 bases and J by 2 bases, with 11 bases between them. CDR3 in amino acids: CSASRPSGNQPQHF. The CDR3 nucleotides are TGCAGTGCTAGTAGGCCTTCGGGCAATCAGCCCCAGCATTTT.

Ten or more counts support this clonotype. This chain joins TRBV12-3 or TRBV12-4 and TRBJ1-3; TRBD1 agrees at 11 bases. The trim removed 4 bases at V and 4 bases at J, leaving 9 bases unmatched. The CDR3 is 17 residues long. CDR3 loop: CASSYRTGGLSGNTIYF. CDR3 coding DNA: TGTGCCAGCAGTTACCGGACAGGGGGCTTGTCCGGAAACACCATATATTTT.